The 10 T cell receptor beta chains given below trace back to one sample, sequenced in a study of tumor-infiltrating lymphocytes in primary liver carcinoma. Priming with a constant-region primer yielded TCR beta cDNA from about 500 ng total RNA. Libraries of TCR beta came from three nested multiplex PCR rounds with slightly modified ARM-PCR. The two initial PCR rounds, approximately 10 cycles each, used TRBV1-TRBV30 forward and C-beta reverse primers. A single record per CDR3 protein comes from TCRdb applying MiXCR to the multiplex PCR reads. The sample gives approximately 80,000 distinct CDR3 sequences, approximately 70% of which show up once; approximately 26% is in the top ten. Between about 17 and 34 mg of unsorted bulk tissue served as the source from which RNA and DNA were co-extracted. The sequenced sample consisted of tumor-adjacent normal liver tissue. These receptors all stem from a man aged 40-49 years with primary liver carcinoma and hepatitis B virus infection.

The chain employs TRBV5-6 and TRBJ1-2, with D unresolved. The CDR3 is made up of 14 amino acids. Between the trimmed V and J ends, which lost 2 bases and 5 bases, there was a span of 13 bases. Germline-derived CDR1 and CDR2 are SGHDT and YYEEEE. The CDR3 spells CASSLLTAIYGYTF. In nucleotides, the CDR3 is TGTGCCAGCAGCTTATTGACGGCAATTTATGGCTACACCTTC.

The J gene is TRBJ1-4, the V gene TRBV6-6, with D possibly TRBD1 on 6 matching bases. Per the germline V gene, CDR1 is MNHNY and CDR2 is SVGAGI (reference sequence). The CDR3 has 14 amino acids. The V end was cut by 5 bases, the J end by 7 bases, with 14 bases between. The CDR3 is CASSVGTFSEKLFF. The CDR3 coding sequence is TGTGCCAGCAGTGTCGGGACATTTAGTGAAAAACTGTTTTTT.

A remark on this clonotype: This clone may be a read error of a much larger clone one base away. This CDR3 is missing its conserved last phenylalanine or tryptophan, likely due to a read error. The chain recombines TRBV5-1 with TRBJ2-5; 8 nucleotides agree with TRBD1. Germline assignment: CDR1 SGHRS and CDR2 YFSETQ. The CDR3 runs to 13 residues. V lost 3 bases and J lost 4; bases outside the gene matches: 2. The CDR3 sequence: CASSSGGGETQYI. The CDR3 nucleotides are TGCGCCAGCAGCTCAGGGGGCGGAGAGACCCAGTACATC.

Notes on this clonotype: At one end, the junction sequence differs from germline, possibly due to a read error. The chain is built from TRBV29-1 and TRBJ2-5; D gene uncertain. Germline CDR1 reads SQVTM; CDR2 reads ANQGSEA. The CDR3 runs 12 residues. The CDR3 DNA follows: TGCAGCGTTTTGACGTCTGAGGAGACCCTGTACTTC. Translated: CSVLTSEETLYF.

V is TRBV20-1 and J is TRBJ2-1, with D hard to call. The CDR3 totals 17 residues. Trimming took 0 bases from V and 4 from J, leaving 19 bases between them. CDR1 and CDR2 (germline): DFQATT, SNEGSKA (reference sequence). CDR3 residues: CSARDLTGDSLYNEQFF. The CDR3, as DNA: TGCAGTGCTAGAGACCTAACCGGCGATTCACTTTACAATGAGCAGTTCTTC.

Details on this clonotype: No conserved phenylalanine or tryptophan is present at the end of the CDR3, so a read error is the likely explanation. The chain uses TRBV11-2 and TRBJ2-3; TRBD1 matches 8 bases. This CDR3 has 15 amino acids. Germline V CDR1 and CDR2: SGHAT, FQNNGV. The DNA of the CDR3 is TGTACCAGCAGCATACCGACAGGGGCGACAGAAACGCAGTATTTA. Its translation is CTSSIPTGATETQYL.

A word on this clonotype: Germline is not matched at one junction end, which may reflect a read error. The chain links TRBV4-2 to TRBJ2-7; D not resolved. Germline V gene data show CDR1 as LGHNA and CDR2 as YNFKEQ. This CDR3 contains 16 residues. The CDR3: CASSQAANGVSYEQYF. The CDR3 DNA is TGTGCCAGCAGCCAAGCGGCTAACGGTGTTTCCTACGAGCAATACTTC.

About this clonotype itself: A read error may produce the germline difference seen at one junction end. The DNA for the CDR3 is TGTGCCAGCTGCGACGCGGCCTTCCCTGTCGACTATGACTACACCTTC. This gives the protein CASCDAAFPVDYDYTF. This chain connects TRBV5-6 to TRBJ1-2, with no clear D. Germline-derived CDR1 and CDR2 are SGHDT and YYEEEE. The CDR3 consists of 16 residues.

This clonotype came up a few times. The CDR3 carries no conserved terminal phenylalanine or tryptophan, so it likely arises from a read error. This chain joins TRBV5-1 and TRBJ2-1, with D perhaps TRBD1 or TRBD2 (5 bases each). V was trimmed by 0 bases and J by 0 bases, leaving 10 bases between them. CDR1 is SGHRS, CDR2 YFSETQ, per germline. The CDR3 extends over 16 amino acids. CDR3 residues: CASSLGDRSSYNEQFL. CDR3 in DNA: TGCGCCAGCAGCTTGGGGGACCGTAGCTCCTACAATGAGCAGTTCTTA.

Details on this clonotype: A read error may explain this, as a much larger clone is one base away. The chain carries TRBV15 and TRBJ2-7; D may correspond to TRBD1 or TRBD2 (6 bases each). The CDR3 loop spans 13 amino acids. The germline gives CDR1 LNHNV, CDR2 YYDKDF (reference sequence). For the CDR3, the DNA is TGTGGCACCAGCAGAGAAGCTGGGGGGCTCCATAACTTC. It specifies CGTSREAGGLHNF.